This is a list of T cell receptor beta chains from one sample in a study of blood T cell repertoires in COVID-19. The protocol was immunoSEQ multiplex PCR, while the TCRdb copy is restricted to in-frame clones and leaves out a portion. The sample shows some 100,000 clones, about 86% of them seen only once. The sequenced sample consisted of peripheral blood. The receptor set was obtained from a human donor in a cohort sampled during active COVID-19. Each CDR3 is given with its conserved first and last residue. A D gene is named only where the DNA matches it firmly. Clone size, where shown, is once, few, many, or a class for clones that have expanded.

d_gene: TRBD1; j_gene: TRBJ2-4; v_gene: TRBV6-2/TRBV6-3; abundance: -; CDR3nt: TGTGCCAGCAGCCCCAGGGGGACAGCCATAGCCAAAAACATTCAGTACTTC; CDR3aa: CASSPRGTAIAKNIQYF
d_gene: -; j_gene: TRBJ2-7; v_gene: TRBV2; abundance: -; CDR3nt: TGTGCCAGCAGGGAGACCCCTATACCCTACGAGCAGTACTTC; CDR3aa: CASRETPIPYEQYF
d_gene: -; j_gene: TRBJ2-2; v_gene: TRBV5-1; abundance: -; CDR3nt: TGCGCCAGCAGCTTGATGGTTCGGGACACCGGGGAGCTGTTTTTT; CDR3aa: CASSLMVRDTGELFF
d_gene: -; j_gene: TRBJ1-2; v_gene: TRBV7-2; abundance: -; CDR3nt: TGTGCCAGCAGCTTGTCCCTGGGCACCCGAGGGGGCTACACCTTC; CDR3aa: CASSLSLGTRGGYTF
d_gene: -; j_gene: TRBJ2-3; v_gene: TRBV6-5; abundance: -; CDR3nt: TGTGCCAGCAGTCGACAACCCCTCACAGATACGCAGTATTTT; CDR3aa: CASSRQPLTDTQYF
d_gene: -; j_gene: TRBJ2-2; v_gene: TRBV4-3; abundance: -; CDR3nt: TGCGCCAGCAGCCAAGACGGGGGTGGACCCAAGGACACCGGGGAGCTGTTTTTT; CDR3aa: CASSQDGGGPKDTGELFF
d_gene: -; j_gene: TRBJ2-7; v_gene: TRBV27; abundance: -; CDR3nt: TGTGCCAGCAGTTTACGCCAGGGGAATCAGGACGAGCAGTACTTC; CDR3aa: CASSLRQGNQDEQYF
d_gene: TRBD1; j_gene: TRBJ2-3; v_gene: TRBV5-5; abundance: once; CDR3nt: TGTGCCAGCAGCTTCTCCGTTGGACAGGCCACAGATACGCAGTATTTT; CDR3aa: CASSFSVGQATDTQYF
d_gene: -; j_gene: TRBJ2-2; v_gene: TRBV20-1; abundance: -; CDR3nt: TGCAGTGCTAGTCCCCGGGTCCCCGGGGAGCTGTTTTTT; CDR3aa: CSASPRVPGELFF
d_gene: TRBD2; j_gene: TRBJ2-3; v_gene: TRBV28; abundance: -; CDR3nt: TGTGCCAGCAGGGACGGGACTAGCGGGAGGCATACGCAGTATTTT; CDR3aa: CASRDGTSGRHTQYF
d_gene: -; j_gene: TRBJ2-7; v_gene: TRBV30; abundance: -; CDR3nt: TGTGCCTGGAGGGAATCGGACAGCCAGGGGTCCAAGCAGTACTTC; CDR3aa: CAWRESDSQGSKQYF
d_gene: -; j_gene: TRBJ2-7; v_gene: TRBV28; abundance: -; CDR3nt: TGTGCCAGCAGCTCGGACATGTACTACGAGCAGTACTTC; CDR3aa: CASSSDMYYEQYF
d_gene: -; j_gene: TRBJ2-1; v_gene: TRBV6-6; abundance: -; CDR3nt: TGTGCCACAGTCCTGGGGGCGTTTCGGTTCTTC; CDR3aa: CATVLGAFRFF
d_gene: TRBD1; j_gene: TRBJ1-1; v_gene: TRBV6-2/TRBV6-3; abundance: -; CDR3nt: TGTGCCAGCAGTTACTCGGTCTACACAAACAGGGGGCAGAACACTGAAGCTTTCTTT; CDR3aa: CASSYSVYTNRGQNTEAFF
d_gene: -; j_gene: TRBJ1-3; v_gene: TRBV7-2; abundance: -; CDR3nt: TGTGCCAGCAGCTTAGAAACTAGCTCTGGAAACACCATATATTTT; CDR3aa: CASSLETSSGNTIYF
d_gene: TRBD2; j_gene: TRBJ2-1; v_gene: TRBV9; abundance: -; CDR3nt: TGTGCCAGCAGCCGGAAACGGACAGCGATCCTAGCGGGAGAGTCCCACAATGAGCAGTTCTTC; CDR3aa: CASSRKRTAILAGESHNEQFF
d_gene: TRBD1; j_gene: TRBJ2-7; v_gene: TRBV7-9; abundance: -; CDR3nt: TGTGCCAGCAGCCGGGGACAGGGCCCTTTCTACGAGCAGTACTTC; CDR3aa: CASSRGQGPFYEQYF
d_gene: TRBD1; j_gene: TRBJ2-7; v_gene: TRBV7-2; abundance: -; CDR3nt: TGTGCCAGCAGCTTGATGGGACAGGCCTCCTACGAGCAGTACTTC; CDR3aa: CASSLMGQASYEQYF
d_gene: -; j_gene: TRBJ1-6; v_gene: TRBV13; abundance: -; CDR3nt: TGTGCCAGCAGCGATAAGGGGGATCTTTCACCCCTCCACTTT; CDR3aa: CASSDKGDLSPLHF
d_gene: TRBD2; j_gene: TRBJ2-5; v_gene: TRBV30; abundance: -; CDR3nt: TGTGCCTGGGGCCTAGCGGGAGGCCGGGGAGAGACCCAGTACTTC; CDR3aa: CAWGLAGGRGETQYF
d_gene: TRBD1; j_gene: TRBJ1-6; v_gene: TRBV10-3; abundance: -; CDR3nt: TGTGCCATCAGTGGTCGACAGGGGGCGGGTTCACCCCTCCACTTT; CDR3aa: CAISGRQGAGSPLHF
d_gene: TRBD1; j_gene: TRBJ1-1; v_gene: TRBV30; abundance: -; CDR3nt: TGTGCCTGGAGTGTACTCGGACAGGGAACCAATGAAGCTTTCTTT; CDR3aa: CAWSVLGQGTNEAFF
d_gene: TRBD2; j_gene: TRBJ2-1; v_gene: TRBV11-2; abundance: once; CDR3nt: TGTGCCAGCAGCTTAGTAGCGGGCCAGTTGGCCTACAATGAGCAGTTCTTC; CDR3aa: CASSLVAGQLAYNEQFF
d_gene: TRBD1; j_gene: TRBJ1-1; v_gene: TRBV6-5; abundance: -; CDR3nt: TGTGCCAGCGGGAACCACAGGGGGGCGGCTACTGAAGCTTTCTTT; CDR3aa: CASGNHRGAATEAFF
d_gene: -; j_gene: TRBJ2-7; v_gene: TRBV7-9; abundance: -; CDR3nt: TGTGCCAGCAGCGGCCAACCTTACGAGCAGTACTTC; CDR3aa: CASSGQPYEQYF
d_gene: -; j_gene: TRBJ2-1; v_gene: TRBV7-2; abundance: once; CDR3nt: TGTGCCAGCAGCCTCGACAGGGGAGGGTACAATGAGCAGTTCTTC; CDR3aa: CASSLDRGGYNEQFF
d_gene: -; j_gene: TRBJ1-3; v_gene: TRBV6-1; abundance: -; CDR3nt: TGTGCCAGCAGTGAAGGGCTACAGGGAAACACCATATATTTT; CDR3aa: CASSEGLQGNTIYF
d_gene: TRBD2; j_gene: TRBJ2-1; v_gene: TRBV27; abundance: -; CDR3nt: TGTGCCAGCAGTTCCTTAACTAGCGGGAAGTACAATGAGCAGTTCTTC; CDR3aa: CASSSLTSGKYNEQFF
d_gene: -; j_gene: TRBJ2-1; v_gene: TRBV9; abundance: -; CDR3nt: TGTGCCAGCAGCGCCAACAGGGCCTACAATGAGCAGTTCTTC; CDR3aa: CASSANRAYNEQFF
d_gene: TRBD1; j_gene: TRBJ1-2; v_gene: TRBV7-9; abundance: -; CDR3nt: TGTGCCAGCAGCTCGCAGGGGGCCTTTGGCTACACCTTC; CDR3aa: CASSSQGAFGYTF
d_gene: -; j_gene: TRBJ2-5; v_gene: TRBV6-6; abundance: -; CDR3nt: TGTGCCAGCAGTTACTCGGCGATAGCGGTGCAAGAGACCCAGTACTTC; CDR3aa: CASSYSAIAVQETQYF
d_gene: -; j_gene: TRBJ2-7; v_gene: TRBV2; abundance: -; CDR3nt: TGTGCGCAGAGGCGATACGGGGAGCTCTACGAGCAGTACTTC; CDR3aa: CAQRRYGELYEQYF
d_gene: TRBD2; j_gene: TRBJ2-3; v_gene: TRBV9; abundance: -; CDR3nt: TGTGCCAGCAGCGTAGATGGGGGAGGGAGCACAGATACGCAGTATTTT; CDR3aa: CASSVDGGGSTDTQYF
d_gene: -; j_gene: TRBJ1-2; v_gene: TRBV3-1/TRBV3-2; abundance: -; CDR3nt: TGTGCCAGCAGGGCCCGGGGGGCCAAATTGGGGGGCTACACCTTC; CDR3aa: CASRARGAKLGGYTF
d_gene: TRBD1; j_gene: TRBJ1-5; v_gene: TRBV4-3; abundance: -; CDR3nt: TGCGCCAGCAGCCAAGCTGGGACAGGGAACCAGCCCCAGCATTTT; CDR3aa: CASSQAGTGNQPQHF
d_gene: TRBD1; j_gene: TRBJ2-7; v_gene: TRBV6-5; abundance: -; CDR3nt: TGTGCCAGCAGAAAGACAGGGGCCTACGAGCAGTACTTC; CDR3aa: CASRKTGAYEQYF
d_gene: -; j_gene: TRBJ1-1; v_gene: TRBV3-1/TRBV3-2; abundance: -; CDR3nt: TGTGCCAGCAGCCAAGGACAGTTGAACACTGAAGCTTTCTTT; CDR3aa: CASSQGQLNTEAFF
d_gene: TRBD2; j_gene: TRBJ2-1; v_gene: TRBV30; abundance: -; CDR3nt: TGTGCCTTCCGGGAGGGACCAGGAGGTGAGCAGTTCTTC; CDR3aa: CAFREGPGGEQFF
d_gene: TRBD1; j_gene: TRBJ1-2; v_gene: TRBV28; abundance: -; CDR3nt: TGTGCCAGCAGTTTTTGGGGACAGGGTAAGGGCTACACCTTC; CDR3aa: CASSFWGQGKGYTF
d_gene: TRBD1; j_gene: TRBJ2-7; v_gene: TRBV11-2; abundance: -; CDR3nt: TGTGCCAGCAGCTCCGTCACCGGGACAGGAACCTACGAGCAGTACTTC; CDR3aa: CASSSVTGTGTYEQYF
d_gene: TRBD1; j_gene: TRBJ1-1; v_gene: TRBV19; abundance: few; CDR3nt: TGTGCCAGTAGTATAGGAAGTCAGGGGGCGCCCACTGAAGCTTTCTTT; CDR3aa: CASSIGSQGAPTEAFF
d_gene: TRBD1; j_gene: TRBJ2-7; v_gene: TRBV6-6; abundance: -; CDR3nt: TGTGCCAGCAGCAACACAGGGGGCGAGCAGTACTTC; CDR3aa: CASSNTGGEQYF
d_gene: -; j_gene: TRBJ2-7; v_gene: TRBV27; abundance: -; CDR3nt: TGTGCCAGCAGCCATCCTAGCTCCTACGAGCAGTACTTC; CDR3aa: CASSHPSSYEQYF
d_gene: TRBD2; j_gene: TRBJ2-1; v_gene: TRBV4-1; abundance: -; CDR3nt: TGCGCCAGCAGCCCAGTAGCGGGAGTTTACAATGAGCAGTTCTTC; CDR3aa: CASSPVAGVYNEQFF
d_gene: TRBD2; j_gene: TRBJ2-1; v_gene: TRBV25-1; abundance: -; CDR3nt: TGTGCCAGCAGTTTAGCGGGGTCTCCCGGCAATGAGCAGTTCTTC; CDR3aa: CASSLAGSPGNEQFF
d_gene: TRBD1; j_gene: TRBJ2-1; v_gene: TRBV7-9; abundance: -; CDR3nt: TGTGCCAGCAGCTCAACTTCAGGCCGGACAGGGCACTTCCATGAGCAGTTCTTC; CDR3aa: CASSSTSGRTGHFHEQFF
d_gene: -; j_gene: TRBJ1-4; v_gene: TRBV27; abundance: -; CDR3nt: TGTGCCAGCAGTTTCGGGCAGGGGATCGGGAAACTGTTTTTT; CDR3aa: CASSFGQGIGKLFF
d_gene: -; j_gene: TRBJ1-1; v_gene: TRBV28; abundance: -; CDR3nt: TGTGCCACCTCCCTCCTTTCCGGGACAGAAGCTTTCTTT; CDR3aa: CATSLLSGTEAFF
d_gene: TRBD2; j_gene: TRBJ2-1; v_gene: TRBV27; abundance: -; CDR3nt: TGTGCCAGCAGTTTATGGGGCGGGAGGGCCTTCAATGAGCAGTTCTTC; CDR3aa: CASSLWGGRAFNEQFF
d_gene: TRBD2; j_gene: TRBJ2-1; v_gene: TRBV24-1; abundance: few; CDR3nt: TGTGCCACCAGTGATTATTACCCTAGCGGGAGCTATGAGCAGTTCTTC; CDR3aa: CATSDYYPSGSYEQFF
d_gene: -; j_gene: TRBJ2-3; v_gene: TRBV30; abundance: -; CDR3nt: TGTGCCTGGAGTGTAGGGAGTAGCACAGATACGCAGTATTTT; CDR3aa: CAWSVGSSTDTQYF
d_gene: -; j_gene: TRBJ2-5; v_gene: TRBV7-2; abundance: -; CDR3nt: TGTGCCAGCAGCTTAAGGACTACCGAGACCCAGTACTTC; CDR3aa: CASSLRTTETQYF
d_gene: TRBD2; j_gene: TRBJ2-1; v_gene: TRBV10-3; abundance: -; CDR3nt: TGTGCCATCAGGGGACTAGCGGGAGTCAATGAGCAGTTCTTC; CDR3aa: CAIRGLAGVNEQFF
d_gene: -; j_gene: TRBJ1-4; v_gene: TRBV5-3; abundance: -; CDR3nt: TGTGCCAGAAGTATCAGGGTACCAACTAATGAAAAACTGTTTTTT; CDR3aa: CARSIRVPTNEKLFF
d_gene: -; j_gene: TRBJ1-2; v_gene: TRBV5-1; abundance: few; CDR3nt: TGCGCCAGCAGCAAGGGACTTCCCCTGGGCGGCTACACCTTC; CDR3aa: CASSKGLPLGGYTF
d_gene: -; j_gene: TRBJ1-1; v_gene: TRBV3-1/TRBV3-2; abundance: few; CDR3nt: TGTGCCAGCAGCCAAGGTTTAAGACAGCAGAACACTGAAGCTTTCTTT; CDR3aa: CASSQGLRQQNTEAFF
d_gene: TRBD1; j_gene: TRBJ2-7; v_gene: TRBV30; abundance: -; CDR3nt: TGTGCCTGGAGTGCTAGACAGGGGGGCGAGCAGTACTTC; CDR3aa: CAWSARQGGEQYF
d_gene: -; j_gene: TRBJ2-7; v_gene: TRBV4-3; abundance: -; CDR3nt: TGCGCCAGCAGCCAAGAAAGCATCAAGAACTCCTACGAGCAGTACTTC; CDR3aa: CASSQESIKNSYEQYF
d_gene: -; j_gene: TRBJ2-3; v_gene: TRBV6-4; abundance: few; CDR3nt: TGTGCCAGCAGTGACTCGAATCGCGAGGGATGGCGGTATTTT; CDR3aa: CASSDSNREGWRYF